These T cell receptor beta chains were read from a single sample in a study of Ad26.COV2.S vaccination and SARS-CoV-2 variants. Here immunoSEQ multiplex PCR was the method, and the copy in TCRdb shows in-frame clones only, minus some. The sample lists 400,000 to 450,000 clones, over 75% occurring once. Material: peripheral blood, obtained in a trial of Ad26.COV2.S vaccine versus placebo. Receptors were obtained from a person between 18 and 65 years old who received the Ad26.COV2.S COVID-19 vaccine or a placebo. CDR3s include the opening cysteine and the closing phenylalanine or tryptophan. Each record gives: J gene, D gene, V gene, CDR3 protein. A D gene is named only where the DNA matches it firmly.

>TRBJ2-5|TRBD1|TRBV3-1/TRBV3-2
CASSHSGQGGETQYF
>TRBJ1-1|TRBD1|TRBV28
CASSLWTGSGGEAFF
>TRBJ1-4|.|TRBV19
CASSGQTNEKLFF
>TRBJ2-7|.|TRBV6-5
CASSYKGFYEQYF
>TRBJ1-4|TRBD1|TRBV4-3
CASSQAGTGVRTNEKLFF
>TRBJ1-1|.|TRBV30
CAWRWGFGDTEAFF
>TRBJ2-7|TRBD2|TRBV5-1
CASSYLEGLAGSYEQYF
>TRBJ2-7|.|TRBV1
CTSCTRLVYEQYF
>TRBJ2-5|.|TRBV7-2
CASSLDYQETQYF
>TRBJ2-7|.|TRBV19
CASSIAGTWGPYEQYF
>TRBJ2-2|.|TRBV10-3
CAISGTNTGELFF
>TRBJ2-4|TRBD1|TRBV5-4
CASSYGRGQNIQYF
>TRBJ1-5|.|TRBV3-1/TRBV3-2
CASSQEWGSGNQPQHF
>TRBJ2-4|TRBD2|TRBV29-1
CSVDRLAGETIQYF
>TRBJ2-1|.|TRBV27
CASSLRNSPWDEQFF
>TRBJ1-5|.|TRBV6-2/TRBV6-3
CASSGLSRNQPQHF
>TRBJ1-1|TRBD1|TRBV20-1
CSLGRGLAFF
>TRBJ2-1|.|TRBV7-2
CASSLGTEQFF
>TRBJ2-3|TRBD1|TRBV29-1
CSGRDRDTDTQYF
>TRBJ1-1|TRBD1|TRBV28
CASNFPVDRGRKNTEAFF
>TRBJ2-5|.|TRBV10-3
CAISESAASKETQYF
>TRBJ1-4|TRBD1|TRBV10-3
CAISLGTGWDEKLFF
>TRBJ2-1|TRBD1|TRBV7-9
CASSLVVGGRYNEQFF
>TRBJ1-4|.|TRBV7-2
CASRPGSGTTTNEKLFF
>TRBJ1-2|TRBD1|TRBV6-6
CASSRRQGLSGSYGYTF
>TRBJ1-5|.|TRBV12-3/TRBV12-4
CASSRTVHQPQHF
>TRBJ2-7|.|TRBV27
CASSFAGRGYEQYF
>TRBJ2-5|TRBD1|TRBV27
CASSINRGQRETQYF
>TRBJ2-7|.|TRBV2
CAIGGSPSSYEQYF
>TRBJ2-7|.|TRBV6-5
CASSYSLGGARGEQYF
>TRBJ2-7|.|TRBV6-5
CASSYSIQRRSYEQYF
>TRBJ2-7|.|TRBV14
CASSQDMGNEQYF
>TRBJ2-7|TRBD2|TRBV6-1
CASSGQGAGGSYEQYF
>TRBJ2-7|TRBD1|TRBV10-3
CAISEGGHEQYF
>TRBJ2-7|TRBD2|TRBV11-2
CASSLSASGRISYEQYF
>TRBJ2-5|.|TRBV27
CASSPLGAGMRETQYF
>TRBJ2-3|.|TRBV7-9
CASSLGSGGPTDTQYF
>TRBJ1-1|.|TRBV11-2
CASSSLINEAFF
>TRBJ2-3|.|TRBV5-1
CASSLFPEGTTDTQYF
>TRBJ1-1|.|TRBV6-5
CASKPLGVNTEAFF
>TRBJ2-7|TRBD1|TRBV24-1
CATSDSWDSNYEQYF
>TRBJ2-7|.|TRBV11-2
CASSGTQTYEQYF
>TRBJ1-2|.|TRBV7-2
CASSFRDWDYGYTF
>TRBJ2-3|TRBD1|TRBV2
CARGQGTDTQYF
>TRBJ1-1|.|TRBV5-5
CASSLQALTEAFF
>TRBJ2-3|.|TRBV7-9
CASSLSARLFDTQYF
>TRBJ2-1|.|TRBV18
CASSRGASGGGNEQFF